This T cell receptor beta chain comes out of a study of CD8+ T cells in alopecia areata. Germline CDR1 and CDR2: LGHNT and FRNRAP. CDR3 length equals 10 residues. V was pared by 6 bases and J by 4 bases, with 1 base between. Sequencing used cDNA as its template, made by extracting RNA and reverse transcribing it. Using immunoSEQ multiplex PCR, the repertoire was profiled, and TCRdb retains in-frame clones only, with some absent. Of about 34,000 clones listed, roughly 53% were seen once; the top ten hold around 40%. The rearrangement joins TRBV12-5 to TRBJ1-5, with no clear D. The TCR was taken from a human donor with alopecia areata. Sequences were obtained from NKG2D-high CD8+ T cells sorted from blood. The CDR3 DNA follows: TGTGCTAGTGGGAATCAGCCCCAGCATTTT. Protein product: CASGNQPQHF.